Below, 30 T cell receptor beta chains from the same sample are listed, as sequenced in a study of blood T cell repertoires in COVID-19. Assay used: immunoSEQ multiplex PCR; TCRdb lists only in-frame clones, some missing. The sample has 250,000 or so clones; about 73% are singletons. Sequencing was carried out using peripheral blood. The receptors were gathered from a woman older than 75 with acute or convalescent COVID-19.

This clone is a singleton in its sample. The gene calls are TRBV5-4 and TRBJ2-3; 8 bases fit TRBD1. The J segment lost 1 base and the V segment lost 2 bases, leaving 3 bases of the junction unmatched. The CDR3 runs 15 residues. Germline V lookup: CDR1 SGHNT, CDR2 YYREEE (reference sequence). In DNA, the CDR3 is TGTGCCAGCAGCTTTGACAGGGGAGGCACAGATACGCAGTATTTT. Protein sequence: CASSFDRGGTDTQYF.

This clone was recorded at least ten times. The V and J genes are TRBV2 and TRBJ1-5; D uncertain. The CDR3 consists of 13 residues. The germline V and J ends were trimmed by 6 bases and 4 bases, with 10 bases remaining between them. Germline-derived CDR1 and CDR2 are SNHLY and FYNNEI. The CDR3 here is CASRTTYNQPQHF. CDR3 nucleotides: TGTGCCAGCAGGACAACCTATAATCAGCCCCAGCATTTT. The full variable domain, rest sourced from reference TRBV2 and TRBJ1-5, is EPEVTQTPSHQVTQMGQEVILRCVPISNHLYFYWYRQILGQKVEFLVSFYNNEISEKSEIFDDQFSVERPDGSNFTLKIRSTKLEDSAMYFCASRTTYNQPQHFGDGTRLSIL.

The chain joins TRBV2 to TRBJ2-5, with D tentatively TRBD1 (5 bases). Trimming pared 6 bases from V and 5 bases from J, leaving 16 bases between. The CDR3 spans 14 residues. Germline CDR1 SNHLY, CDR2 FYNNEI. CDR3 coding DNA: TGTGCCAGCAGACCCCAGGGTCGTGGGGAGACCCAGTACTTC. Encoded protein: CASRPQGRGETQYF.

This rearrangement joins TRBV4-1 to TRBJ2-7; TRBD2 matches 7 bases. Germline loops: CDR1 MGHRA, CDR2 YSYEKL. This CDR3 is 17 amino acids long. V dropped 1 base and J dropped 3; count of bases not matched to a gene: 12. The CDR3 sequence: CASSQAVSGRENYEQYF. The CDR3 DNA reads TGCGCCAGCAGCCAAGCCGTTAGCGGGCGTGAGAACTACGAGCAGTACTTC.

The chain couples TRBV18 to TRBJ2-7; D not resolved. CDR3 size: 13 residues. With 0 bases removed from V and 4 bases from J, the gap between germline ends came to 7 bases. CDR1 is KGHSH, CDR2 LQKENI, per germline. The CDR3 here is CASSPPIDYEQYF. The CDR3 DNA reads TGTGCCAGCTCACCACCCATAGATTACGAGCAGTACTTC.

Comment on this clone: One end of the junction is discordant with germline, which a read error may explain. The CDR3 region is CVISAFSGGLNSGNTIYF. CDR3 DNA sequence: TGTGTCATCAGTGCTTTTTCTGGGGGCCTTAACTCTGGAAACACCATATATTTT. The chain links TRBV10-3 to TRBJ1-3; D is possibly TRBD1 (6 bases). CDR1 is ENHRY, CDR2 SYGVKD, per germline. The CDR3 has 18 amino acids.

The gene calls are TRBV6-5 and TRBJ1-3; the D is unclear. This CDR3 is 16 amino acids long. Germline CDR1 MNHEY, CDR2 SVGAGI. Deletions cut 0 bases from V and 3 bases from J, with 12 bases between. The CDR3 DNA reads as TGTGCCAGCAGTTACTCGAGGAGCGGTCATGGAAACACCATATATTTT. Amino acid sequence: CASSYSRSGHGNTIYF.

This clone has a single count. This rearrangement joins TRBV18 to TRBJ2-3; D unresolved. The germline gives CDR1 KGHSH, CDR2 LQKENI. The CDR3 has 16 residues. Trimming took off 2 bases at V and 2 bases at J, with 14 bases between the two ends. The CDR3 nucleotides read TGTGCCAGCTCACCATTCTCTAAGAGCCTCACAGATACGCAGTATTTT. Its translation: CASSPFSKSLTDTQYF.

CDR3 nucleotides: TGCGCCAGCAGCTTGTATCGTGGGCACTCACCCCTCCACTTT. Translation: CASSLYRGHSPLHF. The genes are TRBV5-1 and TRBJ1-6; D is unclear. Trimming cost V 1 base and J 10 bases, with 12 bases left between them. The CDR3 totals 14 residues. The germline CDR1 and CDR2 sequences are SGHRS and YFSETQ.

The chain couples TRBV28 to TRBJ1-4; 8 bases are shared with TRBD1. Trimming removed 6 bases from V and 8 bases from J; junction bases left unmatched: 11. There are 15 residues in the CDR3. The germline V gene has CDR1 MDHEN and CDR2 SYDVKM. The CDR3 DNA sequence: TGTGCCAGCAGCCGGGGAGGACAGGGCGAAGAAAAACTGTTTTTT. Translating it yields CASSRGGQGEEKLFF. The whole variable domain, remainder taken from reference TRBV28 and TRBJ1-4, is DVKVTQSSRYLVKRTGEKVFLECVQDMDHENMFWYRQDPGLGLRLIYFSYDVKMKEKGDIPEGYSVSREKKERFSLILESASTNQTSMYLCASSRGGQGEEKLFFGSGTQLSVL.

The chain couples TRBV6-2 or TRBV6-3 to TRBJ2-5; 8 bases agree with TRBD2. V shed 5 bases and J 5 bases; nucleotides not matched to a gene: 13. Germline V lookup: CDR1 MNHEY, CDR2 SVGEGT. The CDR3 sequence is 16 residues long. The CDR3 sequence: CASSRIRTGGLETQYF. The CDR3 nucleotides are TGTGCCAGCAGTCGAATACGAACGGGGGGGCTGGAGACCCAGTACTTC.

For the CDR3, the DNA is TGTGCCAGTAGTACAGGACAGGGCTCCAACTATGGCTACACCTTC. This translates into CASSTGQGSNYGYTF. The chain employs TRBV19 and TRBJ1-2; 8 bases are a match to TRBD1. Unmatched junction bases numbered 6, after V lost 4 bases and J lost 2 bases. In germline, CDR1 is LNHDA, CDR2 SQIVND (reference sequence). This CDR3 has 15 residues.

The chain links TRBV5-1 to TRBJ2-3; 10 bases agree with TRBD1. The germline V gene has CDR1 SGHRS and CDR2 YFSETQ. The CDR3 length is 15 residues. V shed 4 bases, J shed 3 bases, and the junction held 5 bases outside the gene matches. This CDR3 reads CASSTGQGPTDTQYF. The DNA of the CDR3 is TGCGCCAGCAGCACGGGACAGGGGCCTACAGATACGCAGTATTTT. Combining the CDR3 with reference TRBV5-1 and TRBJ2-3 gives the whole variable domain KAGVTQTPRYLIKTRGQQVTLSCSPISGHRSVSWYQQTPGQGLQFLFEYFSETQRNKGNFPGRFSGRQFSNSRSEMNVSTLELGDSALYLCASSTGQGPTDTQYFGPGTRLTVL.

The chain has TRBV5-1 and TRBJ2-5; the match to TRBD2 covers 9 bases. This CDR3 has 16 amino acids. V gave up 4 bases and J gave up 3 bases; unmatched junction bases: 10. In germline, CDR1 is SGHRS, CDR2 YFSETQ. The CDR3 DNA reads as TGCGCCAGCAGCCGGGGCGGGGTAGCGGGGGAAGAGACCCAGTACTTC. This gives the protein CASSRGGVAGEETQYF.

This clone came up a few times. The rearrangement uses TRBV13 and TRBJ2-1; 7 nucleotides match TRBD1. CDR1 and CDR2 (germline): PRHDT, FYEKMQ (reference sequence). CDR3 length: 13 residues. J gave up 10 bases and V 5 bases, and 8 bases lay outside the gene matches. The CDR3 here is CASSTTGSWEQFF. The DNA of the CDR3 is TGTGCCAGCAGCACGACAGGGAGTTGGGAGCAGTTCTTC.

This clone was counted between two and nine times. The chain links TRBV15 to TRBJ1-5; the D is unclear. In germline, CDR1 is LNHNV, CDR2 YYDKDF (reference sequence). V was trimmed by 0 bases and J by 4 bases, leaving 10 bases between them. This CDR3 has 15 residues. CDR3 nucleotides: TGTGCCACCAGCAGAGATTTTTGGCCGAATCAGCCCCAGCATTTT. It encodes CATSRDFWPNQPQHF. Filled out from reference TRBV15 and TRBJ1-5, the complete variable domain reads DAMVIQNPRYQVTQFGKPVTLSCSQTLNHNVMYWYQQKSSQAPKLLFHYYDKDFNNEADTPDNFQSRRPNTSFCFLDIRSPGLGDTAMYLCATSRDFWPNQPQHFGDGTRLSIL.

This clone was detected a few times. In DNA, the CDR3 is TGTGCCAGCTCACCATTCGGTAGCAGGGACACTGAAGCTTTCTTT. This sequence encodes CASSPFGSRDTEAFF. This rearrangement joins TRBV18 to TRBJ1-1; perhaps TRBD1 as D (5 bases). V was clipped by 2 bases and J by 3 bases, with 13 bases between them. The CDR3 extends over 15 amino acids. Germline V lookup: CDR1 KGHSH, CDR2 LQKENI.

The genes are TRBV2 and TRBJ1-5; D is possibly TRBD1 (5 bases). Germline lookup yields CDR1 SNHLY and CDR2 FYNNEI. Trimming pared 6 bases from V and 0 bases from J, leaving 12 bases between. This CDR3 is 15 amino acids long. The CDR3 DNA follows: TGTGCCAGCAGATACGACAGCCATAGCAATCAGCCCCAGCATTTT. Translated: CASRYDSHSNQPQHF.

V and J are TRBV2 and TRBJ1-5; possibly TRBD1 for D (6 bases). Looked up from germline, CDR1 is SNHLY and CDR2 is FYNNEI. The ends were cut back, 7 bases at V and 3 bases at J, with 16 bases in the middle. The CDR3 length is 15 residues. CDR3 coding DNA: TGTGCCAGCACGAGGGGACAACTATTCAATCAGCCCCAGCATTTT. Translation gives CASTRGQLFNQPQHF.

Here the CDR3 DNA reads TGCAGCGCGACAGGGGGCCGGGGGGCCGTATACAATGAGCAGTTCTTC. Encoded protein: CSATGGRGAVYNEQFF. The rearrangement uses TRBV29-1 and TRBJ2-1; 10 bases are shared with TRBD1. The CDR3 has 16 residues. With 7 bases clipped from V and 4 bases from J, the junction kept 13 bases outside the gene matches. CDR1 is SQVTM, CDR2 ANQGSEA, per germline.

The chain is built from TRBV4-1 and TRBJ2-1; the D gene is possibly TRBD2 (6 bases). V lost 4 bases and J 9 bases, leaving 22 bases between the germline ends. Germline CDR1 MGHRA, CDR2 YSYEKL. This CDR3 region has 16 residues. CDR3 sequence: CASSPPAGRLQSEQFF. The CDR3 nucleotides are TGCGCCAGCAGCCCTCCTGCGGGACGCCTACAGAGTGAGCAGTTCTTC.

The V and J genes are TRBV6-5 and TRBJ1-1, with D possibly being TRBD1 (5 bases). Per germline, CDR1 MNHEY and CDR2 SVGAGI. This CDR3 comprises 13 residues. Trimming left V 2 bases short and J 6 bases short, with 10 bases between. Here the CDR3 reads CASSYGAGSEAFF. The CDR3 DNA reads as TGTGCCAGCAGTTACGGAGCAGGGTCTGAAGCTTTCTTT.

The CDR3 here is CASSRDTEQTQYF. Here the CDR3 DNA reads TGTGCCAGCAGCCGTGACACGGAACAGACCCAGTACTTC. The chain joins TRBV12-3 or TRBV12-4 to TRBJ2-5; no clear D. V was trimmed by 6 bases and J by 6 bases, leaving 14 bases between them. The CDR3 consists of 13 residues.

J is TRBJ2-7 and V is TRBV6-5; a possible D gene is TRBD2 (5 bases). This CDR3 has 15 amino acids. V was shortened by 0 bases and J by 4 bases, with 13 bases between the two germline ends. CDR1 is MNHEY and CDR2 is SVGAGI in the germline V gene. This chain's CDR3 is CASSYSLGRGYEQYF. The DNA for the CDR3 is TGTGCCAGCAGTTACTCTTTGGGGAGAGGATACGAGCAGTACTTC.

This clone was seen just once. The chain carries TRBV5-4 and TRBJ1-2, with 7 bases identical to TRBD1. The CDR3 has 15 amino acids. Trimming removed 3 bases from V and 0 bases from J; junction bases left unmatched: 5. From germline, CDR1 is SGHNT and CDR2 YYREEE (reference sequence). CDR3 DNA sequence: TGTGCCAGCAGCTATCGACAGGGAGCTAACTATGGCTACACCTTC. It is translated as CASSYRQGANYGYTF.

This sequence joins TRBV2 and TRBJ1-1; 9 positions agree with TRBD1. V lost 7 bases, J lost 4 bases, and 13 bases stayed unmatched. CDR1 and CDR2 (germline): SNHLY, FYNNEI. The CDR3 is 16 amino acids. The CDR3 region has the DNA TGTGCCAGCACCCTAGGGACAGGGAAGTTAGTCACTGAAGCTTTCTTT. Residues: CASTLGTGKLVTEAFF.

This rearrangement joins TRBV6-4 to TRBJ2-7, with 15 bases that match TRBD2. The CDR3 length is 15 residues. V dropped 10 bases and J dropped 0; count of bases not matched to a gene: 4. The germline V gene encodes CDR1 MRHNA and CDR2 SNTAGT. CDR3 nucleotides: TGTGCCACCCTGGGACTAGCGGGGGGCTCCTACGAGCAGTACTTC. This encodes CATLGLAGGSYEQYF.

This clone turned up a few times. The chain carries TRBV19 and TRBJ2-1, with 14 bases aligning to TRBD2. J gave up 5 bases and V 10 bases, and 13 bases lay outside the gene matches. Germline lookup yields CDR1 LNHDA and CDR2 SQIVND (reference sequence). The CDR3 totals 17 residues. The CDR3 loop is CATSGTSGSRVHNEQFF. CDR3 bases: TGTGCCACTTCCGGGACTAGCGGGAGTAGGGTTCACAATGAGCAGTTCTTC. The full variable domain, rest sourced from reference TRBV19 and TRBJ2-1, is DGGITQSPKYLFRKEGQNVTLSCEQNLNHDAMYWYRQDPGQGLRLIYYSQIVNDFQKGDIAEGYSVSREKKESFPLTVTSAQKNPTAFYLCATSGTSGSRVHNEQFFGPGTRLTVL.

J is TRBJ1-5 and V is TRBV3-1 (or the pseudogene TRBV3-2); tentatively, D is TRBD1 (6 bases). This CDR3 region has 13 residues. From germline, CDR1 is LGHDT and CDR2 YNNKEL (reference sequence). The ends were cut back, 5 bases at V and 4 bases at J, with 9 bases in the middle. The CDR3 nucleotides read TGTGCCAGCAGCGAACAGGGTAATCAGCCCCAGCATTTT. This codes for CASSEQGNQPQHF.

The CDR3 DNA is TGTGCCAGCAGTCCCCCTGAGGTGAAAGCTTTCTTT. It translates to CASSPPEVKAFF. The rearrangement links TRBV6-5 to TRBJ1-1, with D hard to call. Trimming took off 5 bases at V and 9 bases at J, with 13 bases between the two ends. This CDR3 has 12 residues. The germline V gene has CDR1 MNHEY and CDR2 SVGAGI.